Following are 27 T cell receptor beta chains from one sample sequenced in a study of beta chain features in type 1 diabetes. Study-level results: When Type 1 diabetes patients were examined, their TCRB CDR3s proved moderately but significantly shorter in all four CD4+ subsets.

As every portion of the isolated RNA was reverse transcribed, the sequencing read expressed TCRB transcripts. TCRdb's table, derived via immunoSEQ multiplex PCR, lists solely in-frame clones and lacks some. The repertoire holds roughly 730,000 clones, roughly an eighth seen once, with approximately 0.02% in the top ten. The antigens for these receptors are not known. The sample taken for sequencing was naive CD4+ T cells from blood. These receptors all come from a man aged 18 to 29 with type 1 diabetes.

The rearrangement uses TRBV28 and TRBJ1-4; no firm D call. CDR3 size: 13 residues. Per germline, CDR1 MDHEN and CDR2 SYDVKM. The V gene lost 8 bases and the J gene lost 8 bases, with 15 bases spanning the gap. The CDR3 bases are TGTGCCAGCGAAACTGATAGAAGCGAAAAACTGTTTTTT. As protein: CASETDRSEKLFF.

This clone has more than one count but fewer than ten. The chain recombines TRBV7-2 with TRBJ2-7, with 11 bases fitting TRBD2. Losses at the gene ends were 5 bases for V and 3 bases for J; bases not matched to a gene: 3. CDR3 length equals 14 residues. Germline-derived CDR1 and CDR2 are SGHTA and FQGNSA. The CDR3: CASSIGLAGYEQYF. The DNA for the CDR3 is TGTGCCAGCAGCATCGGACTAGCGGGCTACGAGCAGTACTTC.

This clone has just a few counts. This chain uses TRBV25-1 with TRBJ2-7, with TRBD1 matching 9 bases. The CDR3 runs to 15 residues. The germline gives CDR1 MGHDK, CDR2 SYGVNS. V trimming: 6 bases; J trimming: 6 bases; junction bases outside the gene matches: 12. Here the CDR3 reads CASRGQGTGFVEQYF. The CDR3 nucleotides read TGTGCCAGCAGGGGACAGGGTACGGGGTTCGTCGAGCAGTACTTC.

The CDR3: CASSAPGAGGGTIYF. Here the CDR3 DNA reads TGTGCCAGCAGTGCCCCGGGCGCCGGAGGGGGCACCATATATTTT. The chain joins TRBV25-1 to TRBJ1-3; D is possibly TRBD1 (6 bases). Germline V gene lookup returns CDR1 MGHDK and CDR2 SYGVNS. V was clipped by 4 bases and J by 9 bases, with 19 bases between them. The CDR3 runs to 15 residues. The full variable domain, completed using reference TRBV25-1 and TRBJ1-3, is EADIYQTPRYLVIGTGKKITLECSQTMGHDKMYWYQQDPGMELHLIHYSYGVNSTEKGDLSSESTVSRIRTEHFPLTLESARPSHTSQYLCASSAPGAGGGTIYFGEGSWLTVV.

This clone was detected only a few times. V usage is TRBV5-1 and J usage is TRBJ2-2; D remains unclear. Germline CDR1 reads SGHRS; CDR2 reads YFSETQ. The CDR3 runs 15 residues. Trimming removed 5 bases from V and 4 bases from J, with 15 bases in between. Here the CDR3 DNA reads TGCGCCAGCAGTGGCACGACAACTGCCACCGGGGAGCTGTTTTTT. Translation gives CASSGTTTATGELFF.

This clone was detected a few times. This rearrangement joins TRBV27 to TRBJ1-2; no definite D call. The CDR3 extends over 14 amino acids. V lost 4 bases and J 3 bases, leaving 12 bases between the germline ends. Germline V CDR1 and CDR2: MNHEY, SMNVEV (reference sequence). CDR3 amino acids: CASSSRTGHYGYTF. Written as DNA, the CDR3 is TGTGCCAGCAGTTCTAGGACGGGCCACTATGGCTACACCTTC.

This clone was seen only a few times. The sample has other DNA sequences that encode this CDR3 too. CDR3 in amino acids: CASSLSSNQPQHF. CDR3 DNA: TGTGCCAGCAGTTTATCAAGCAATCAGCCCCAGCATTTT. The rearrangement joins TRBV27 to TRBJ1-5; the D is unclear. Between the trimmed V and J ends, which lost 0 bases and 1 base, there was a span of 1 base. This CDR3 comprises 13 residues. In germline, CDR1 is MNHEY, CDR2 SMNVEV (reference sequence).

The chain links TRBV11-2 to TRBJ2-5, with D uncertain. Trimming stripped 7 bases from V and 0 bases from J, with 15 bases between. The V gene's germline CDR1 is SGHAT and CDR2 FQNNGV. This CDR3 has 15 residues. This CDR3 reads CASNFRSSYQETQYF. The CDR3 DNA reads TGTGCCAGCAACTTCCGGTCTTCGTACCAAGAGACCCAGTACTTC.

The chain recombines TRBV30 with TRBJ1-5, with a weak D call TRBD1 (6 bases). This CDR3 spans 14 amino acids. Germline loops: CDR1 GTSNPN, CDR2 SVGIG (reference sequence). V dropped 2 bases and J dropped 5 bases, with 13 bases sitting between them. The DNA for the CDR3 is TGTGCCTGGAGTAAAAGTCAGGGGTATCAGCCCCAGCATTTT. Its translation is CAWSKSQGYQPQHF. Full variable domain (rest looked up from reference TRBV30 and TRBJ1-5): SQTIHQWPATLVQPVGSPLSLECTVEGTSNPNLYWYRQAAGRGLQLLFYSVGIGQISSEVPQNLSASRPQDRQFILSSKKLLLSDSGFYLCAWSKSQGYQPQHFGDGTRLSIL.

The chain's CDR3 is CASSHGGLEPQHF. The CDR3, as DNA: TGTGCCAGCAGCCATGGGGGATTGGAGCCCCAGCATTTT. The chain links TRBV4-2 to TRBJ1-5, with D possibly being TRBD1 (5 bases). Trimming took 3 bases from V and 8 from J, leaving 11 bases between them. Germline V gene sequence: CDR1 LGHNA, CDR2 YNFKEQ. The CDR3 length is 13 residues.

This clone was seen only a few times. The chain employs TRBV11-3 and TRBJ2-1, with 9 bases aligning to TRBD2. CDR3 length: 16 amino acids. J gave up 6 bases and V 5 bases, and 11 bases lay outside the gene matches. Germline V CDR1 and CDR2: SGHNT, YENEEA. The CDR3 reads CASSQLASGGFNEQFF. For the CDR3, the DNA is TGTGCCAGCAGCCAATTGGCCAGCGGGGGGTTCAATGAGCAGTTCTTC.

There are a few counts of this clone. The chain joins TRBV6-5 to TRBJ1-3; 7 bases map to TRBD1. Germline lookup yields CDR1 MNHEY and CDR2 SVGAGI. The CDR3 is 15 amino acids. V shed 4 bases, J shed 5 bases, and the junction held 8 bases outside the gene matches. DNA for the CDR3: TGTGCCAGCAGTTCGGGACAGCGGGAAAGAAACACCATATATTTT. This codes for CASSSGQRERNTIYF.

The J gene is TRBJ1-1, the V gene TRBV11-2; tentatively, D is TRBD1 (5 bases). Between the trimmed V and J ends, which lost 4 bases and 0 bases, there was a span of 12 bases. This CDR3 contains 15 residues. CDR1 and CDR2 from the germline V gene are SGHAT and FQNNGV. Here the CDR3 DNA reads TGTGCCAGCAGCTCGGACACGGGCGTGAACACTGAAGCTTTCTTT. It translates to CASSSDTGVNTEAFF.

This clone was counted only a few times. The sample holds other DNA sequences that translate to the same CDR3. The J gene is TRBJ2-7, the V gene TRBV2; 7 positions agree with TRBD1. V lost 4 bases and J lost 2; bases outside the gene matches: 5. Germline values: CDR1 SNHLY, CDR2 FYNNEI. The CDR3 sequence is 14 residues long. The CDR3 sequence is CASSGRTGTYEQYF. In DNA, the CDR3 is TGTGCCAGCAGTGGGCGGACAGGTACCTACGAGCAGTACTTC.

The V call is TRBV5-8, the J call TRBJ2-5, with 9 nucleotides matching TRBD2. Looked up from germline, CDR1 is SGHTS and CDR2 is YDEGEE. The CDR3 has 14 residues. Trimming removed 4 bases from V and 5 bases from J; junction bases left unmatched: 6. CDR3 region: CASSEGLAKETQYF. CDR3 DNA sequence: TGTGCCAGCAGCGAGGGACTAGCTAAGGAGACCCAGTACTTC.

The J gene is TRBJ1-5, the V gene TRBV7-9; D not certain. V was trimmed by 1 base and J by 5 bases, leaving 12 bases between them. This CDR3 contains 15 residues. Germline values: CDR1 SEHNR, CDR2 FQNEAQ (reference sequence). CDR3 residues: CASSLDGQQYQPQHF. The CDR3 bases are TGTGCCAGCAGCTTAGATGGTCAGCAATATCAGCCCCAGCATTTT.

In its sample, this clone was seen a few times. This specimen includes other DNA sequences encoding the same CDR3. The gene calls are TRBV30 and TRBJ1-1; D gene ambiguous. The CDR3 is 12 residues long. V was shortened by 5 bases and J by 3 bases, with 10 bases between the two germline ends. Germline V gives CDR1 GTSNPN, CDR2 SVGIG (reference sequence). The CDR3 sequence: CAWGRVDTEAFF. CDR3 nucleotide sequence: TGTGCCTGGGGGAGGGTGGACACTGAAGCTTTCTTT.

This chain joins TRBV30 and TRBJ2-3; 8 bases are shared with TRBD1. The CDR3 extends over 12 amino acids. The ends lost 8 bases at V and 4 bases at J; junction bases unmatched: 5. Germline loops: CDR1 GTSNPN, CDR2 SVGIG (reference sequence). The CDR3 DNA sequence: TGTGCCCGCGGACAGGGCTCAGATACGCAGTATTTT. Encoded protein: CARGQGSDTQYF.

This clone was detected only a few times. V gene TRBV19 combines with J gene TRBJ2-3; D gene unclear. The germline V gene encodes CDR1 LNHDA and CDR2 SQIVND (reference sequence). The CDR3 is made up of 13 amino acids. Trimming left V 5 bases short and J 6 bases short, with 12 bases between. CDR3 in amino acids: CASSEHNVDTQYF. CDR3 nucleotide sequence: TGTGCCAGTAGTGAACACAACGTGGATACGCAGTATTTT.

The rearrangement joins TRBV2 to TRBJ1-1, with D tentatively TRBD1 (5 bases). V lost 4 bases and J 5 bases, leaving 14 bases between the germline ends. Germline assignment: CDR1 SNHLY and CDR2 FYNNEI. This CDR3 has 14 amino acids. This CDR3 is CASSVGLRETEAFF. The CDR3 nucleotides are TGTGCCAGCAGTGTGGGACTAAGGGAGACTGAAGCTTTCTTT.

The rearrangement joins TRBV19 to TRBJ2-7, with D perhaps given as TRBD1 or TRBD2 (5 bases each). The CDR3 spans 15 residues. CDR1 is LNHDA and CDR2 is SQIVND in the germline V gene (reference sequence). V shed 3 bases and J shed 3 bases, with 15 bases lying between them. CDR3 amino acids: CASSIWGPNLYEQYF. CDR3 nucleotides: TGTGCCAGTAGTATTTGGGGACCGAACCTCTACGAGCAGTACTTC.

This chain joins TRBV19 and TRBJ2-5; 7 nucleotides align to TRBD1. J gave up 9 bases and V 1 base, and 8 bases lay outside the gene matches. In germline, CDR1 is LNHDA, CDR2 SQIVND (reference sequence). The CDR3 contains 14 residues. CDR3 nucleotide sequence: TGTGCCAGTAGTATAGGACAGGGTTCGGGATCCCAGTACTTC. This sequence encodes CASSIGQGSGSQYF.

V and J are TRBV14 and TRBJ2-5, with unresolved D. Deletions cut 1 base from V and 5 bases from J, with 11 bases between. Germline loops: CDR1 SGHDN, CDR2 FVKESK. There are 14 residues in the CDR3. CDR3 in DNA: TGTGCCAGCAGCCAAGGTCTGGGGTGGGAGACCCAGTACTTC. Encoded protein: CASSQGLGWETQYF.

Here the CDR3 reads CASSPRGSGGASTDTQYF. CDR3 in DNA: TGTGCCAGCAGCCCCCGGGGGAGCGGGGGCGCTAGCACAGATACGCAGTATTTT. The chain carries TRBV7-9 and TRBJ2-3, with 8 nucleotides matching TRBD2. Germline V gives CDR1 SEHNR, CDR2 FQNEAQ (reference sequence). The V segment lost 5 bases and the J segment 0 bases; nucleotides outside the gene matches: 13. CDR3 size: 18 residues.

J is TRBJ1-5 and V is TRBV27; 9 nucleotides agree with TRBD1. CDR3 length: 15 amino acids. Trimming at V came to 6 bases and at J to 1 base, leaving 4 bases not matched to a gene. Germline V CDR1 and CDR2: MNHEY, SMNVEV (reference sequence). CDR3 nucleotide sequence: TGTGCCAGCAGAAATGGACAGGGGAGCAATCAGCCCCAGCATTTT. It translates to CASRNGQGSNQPQHF.

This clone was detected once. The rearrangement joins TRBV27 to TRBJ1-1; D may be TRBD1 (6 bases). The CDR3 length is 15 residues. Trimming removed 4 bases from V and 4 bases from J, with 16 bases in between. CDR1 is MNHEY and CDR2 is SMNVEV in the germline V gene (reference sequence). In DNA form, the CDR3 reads TGTGCCAGCAGTTCCCCCCGGGGGGCGAGCACTGAAGCTTTCTTT. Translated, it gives CASSSPRGASTEAFF.

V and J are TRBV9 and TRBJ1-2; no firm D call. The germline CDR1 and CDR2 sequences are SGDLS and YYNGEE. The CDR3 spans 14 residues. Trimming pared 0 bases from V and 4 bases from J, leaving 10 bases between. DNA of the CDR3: TGTGCCAGCAGCGTAGATGGCAGCTTCTATGGCTACACCTTC. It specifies CASSVDGSFYGYTF.